Sequencing of this T cell receptor beta chain was carried out in a study of T cell responses to AZD1222 COVID-19 vaccine. Study results and limitations: Donor demographics were predominantly white British with a female majority; clonal diversity may be underestimated. Researchers report vaccine-associated CD4 TCRs spanning spike, with dominance at 160-218 and 743-854. Close to half of spike-specific TCRs reportedly recognize unmutated variant regions. Repertoires in all cases were sampled only once the peak T cell response had passed.

The CDR3 runs to 15 residues. J lost 1 base, V lost 4 bases, and 6 bases had no gene match. Germline assignment: CDR1 SGHKS and CDR2 YYEKEE (reference sequence). To note about this clone: The antigen is undetermined.

The repertoire was sequenced with immunoSEQ multiplex PCR; TCRdb's copy has only in-frame clones and lacks some. The sample comprises about 190,000 clones, just over 90% of which are singletons, and 3.6% rests with the top ten. The origin of this receptor is an adult who received the MenACWY meningococcal vaccine as a control. This chain joins TRBV5-5 and TRBJ2-7; TRBD1 agrees at 9 bases. This specimen consisted of peripheral blood, obtained 28 days after the second dose of the MenACWY control vaccine. CDR3 nucleotides: TGTGCCAGCAGCATGGACAGGGGACGGTCCTACGAGCAGTACTTC. Translation: CASSMDRGRSYEQYF.